Below, 9 T cell receptor beta chains from the same sample are listed, as sequenced in a study of shared clonotypes between healthy human individuals. Clones were read by immunoSEQ multiplex PCR, and TCRdb kept only the in-frame ones, dropping some. This sample has approximately 88,000 clones, with almost 70% found just once. Sample: memory CD8+ T cells sorted from blood. Regarding subset: CD45RO+ cells pooled with CCR7-negative TemRA cells. All receptors come from a man aged 30 to 39 in good health.

The V gene is TRBV7-9, the J gene TRBJ1-1, with 7 bases aligning to TRBD1. Germline loops: CDR1 SEHNR, CDR2 FQNEAQ (reference sequence). The CDR3 loop spans 15 amino acids. Trimming at V came to 5 bases and at J to 5 bases, leaving 11 bases not matched to a gene. The CDR3 loop reads CASSDTTGDGTEAFF. The CDR3, as DNA: TGTGCCAGCAGCGATACTACAGGGGATGGGACTGAAGCTTTCTTT.

This chain links TRBV19 with TRBJ2-7; the match to TRBD2 covers 10 bases. This CDR3 is 15 amino acids long. The germline V gene encodes CDR1 LNHDA and CDR2 SQIVND (reference sequence). The trim removed 4 bases at V and 3 bases at J, leaving 6 bases unmatched. The DNA for the CDR3 is TGTGCCAGTAGTAGACCCTTAGCGGGAGGCTACGAGCAGTACTTC. Its translation is CASSRPLAGGYEQYF.

The chain carries TRBV4-1 and TRBJ2-1; D is uncertain. V lost 0 bases and J 7 bases, leaving 13 bases between the germline ends. This CDR3 spans 15 amino acids. The germline gives CDR1 MGHRA, CDR2 YSYEKL. As DNA, the CDR3 is TGCGCCAGCAGCCAAGAGGTACAGATAACGAATGAGCAGTTCTTC. This translates into CASSQEVQITNEQFF.

CDR3 sequence (DNA): TGTGCCAGCAGCTTACCAACCTACGAGCAGTACTTC. It specifies CASSLPTYEQYF. The gene calls are TRBV11-2 and TRBJ2-7; D ambiguous. V lost 2 bases to trimming and J lost 2 bases, with 4 bases between them. The CDR3 totals 12 residues. Germline V gives CDR1 SGHAT, CDR2 FQNNGV. The full variable domain, rest sourced from reference TRBV11-2 and TRBJ2-7, is EAGVAQSPRYKIIEKRQSVAFWCNPISGHATLYWYQQILGQGPKLLIQFQNNGVVDDSQLPKDRFSAERLKGVDSTLKIQPAKLEDSAVYLCASSLPTYEQYFGPGTRLTVT.

A remark on this clone: A single base is all that separates this from a far larger clone, so a read error is likely. The chain is built from TRBV6-6 and TRBJ2-7, with D tentatively TRBD2 (5 bases). Per germline, CDR1 MNHNY and CDR2 SVGAGI (reference sequence). V was pared by 8 bases and J by 1 base, with 9 bases between. This CDR3 spans 12 amino acids. The CDR3 sequence is CASGRDSYEQYF. The CDR3 nucleotides read TGTGCCAGCGGTCGGGATTCCTACGAGCAGTACTTC.

The V gene is TRBV29-1, the J gene TRBJ1-3; 11 positions agree with TRBD1. The CDR3 contains 17 residues. Per germline, CDR1 SQVTM and CDR2 ANQGSEA. V lost 7 bases, J lost 2 bases, and 13 bases stayed unmatched. DNA for the CDR3: TGCAGCGCCCGAGGGGTCCCGGGACAGGGGGCTGGAAACACCATATATTTT. Translating it yields CSARGVPGQGAGNTIYF.

The J gene is TRBJ2-1, the V gene TRBV9; the match to TRBD2 covers 10 bases. This CDR3 has 17 residues. Germline CDR1 and CDR2: SGDLS and YYNGEE. V lost 0 bases and J lost 3; bases outside the gene matches: 6. CDR3 sequence reads: CASSVVASGRFYNEQFF. In DNA form, the CDR3 reads TGTGCCAGCAGCGTAGTAGCTAGCGGGAGATTCTACAATGAGCAGTTCTTC.

The sample holds many counts of this clone. Additional DNA sequences in this sample encode the identical CDR3. The rearrangement links TRBV2 to TRBJ2-2; D is uncertain. Germline lookup yields CDR1 SNHLY and CDR2 FYNNEI. The CDR3 is 13 residues long. Trimming stripped 2 bases from V and 5 bases from J, with 6 bases between. DNA of the CDR3: TGTGCCAGCAGTGAAAAGGGTACCGGGGAGCTGTTTTTT. Amino acids: CASSEKGTGELFF.

The V and J genes are TRBV6-1 and TRBJ2-1; TRBD2 matches at 11 bases. The V and J ends lost 3 bases and 3 bases, in that order; junction bases with no gene match: 1. The germline V gene has CDR1 MNHNS and CDR2 SASEGT. The CDR3 has 15 residues. DNA of the CDR3: TGTGCCAGCAGTGACCTAGCGGGAGGCTACAATGAGCAGTTCTTC. Its translation: CASSDLAGGYNEQFF.